This TCR beta chain is drawn from a study of shared clonotypes between healthy human individuals. Genomic DNA of every subset was divided equally among multiple immunoSEQ plates. Replicate PCRs run on unsorted PBMC used roughly 0.3 ug DNA, which was 30,000 to 35,000 T cell genomes. Clones were sequenced by immunoSEQ multiplex PCR, and TCRdb holds only the in-frame ones, with some missing. The repertoire consists of nearly 500,000 clones, with about 79% occurring once and the leading ten covering roughly 13%. The trim removed 6 bases at V and 4 bases at J, leaving 16 bases unmatched. The germline gives CDR1 SGHVS, CDR2 FQNEAQ. The CDR3 has 19 residues.

This sequence was found in a woman in her 40s in good health. Some clones in this sample may be carry-over from other donors' samples. Material: PBMCs. The chain links TRBV7-8 to TRBJ2-1; TRBD2 matches at 12 bases. CDR3 sequence: CASSRLAGVSLSAYNEQFF. The CDR3 nucleotides read TGTGCCAGCAGTCGACTAGCGGGAGTTTCGTTGTCTGCGTACAATGAGCAGTTCTTC.